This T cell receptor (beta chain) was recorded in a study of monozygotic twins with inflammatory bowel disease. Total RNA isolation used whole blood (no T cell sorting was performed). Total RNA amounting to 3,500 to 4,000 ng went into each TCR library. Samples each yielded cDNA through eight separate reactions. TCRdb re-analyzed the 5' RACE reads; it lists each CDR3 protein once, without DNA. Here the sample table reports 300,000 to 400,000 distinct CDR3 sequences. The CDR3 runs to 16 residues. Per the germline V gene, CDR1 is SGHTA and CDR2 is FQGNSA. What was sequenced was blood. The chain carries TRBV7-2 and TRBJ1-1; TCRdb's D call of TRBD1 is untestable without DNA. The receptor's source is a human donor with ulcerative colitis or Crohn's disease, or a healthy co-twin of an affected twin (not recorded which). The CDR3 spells CASSLALGGVNTEAFF.